This T cell receptor beta chain appears in the sequencing data of a study of blood T cell repertoires in COVID-19 (dated by TCRdb to the early 2020s). Concerning the study at large: Samples from collaborators originated in the United States, Italy and Spain and spanned both the acute and convalescent phases of COVID-19. The material from the prospective study consisted of cDNA or gDNA derived from T cells, B-cell-depleted T cells, or PBMCs. Subjects who had been exposed to COVID-19, were actively infected with it, or had recovered from it provided the deeply sampled blood TCRbeta repertoires that made up the dataset. The repertoires were made available in a free public database intended to serve as a resource for research on the immune response to SARS-CoV-2. Samples were obtained from the ongoing ImmuneRACE study (first 160 participants) and from 1,254 subjects provided by 6 global collaborators. Sample metadata almost always included a de-identified subject ID, COVID-19 status, age in years and sex. Where HLA class I and class II types were available, the types were taken from metadata supplied by the sample provider, not from assay-based typing.

V lost 5 bases and J lost 3 bases; the stretch between them is 7 bases long. The CDR3 measures 13 amino acids from cysteine to phenylalanine. The kept DNA is CDR3 alone, 39 bases in frame from the first base. As encoded in the germline V gene, CDR1 is SGHTA while CDR2 is FQGNSA. Study-wide findings and limitations: Clinical and demographic metadata were provided uncurated, with the amount varying by source and participant.

This clone was picked up one time. Its antigen remains unidentified. No much larger clonotype is one base removed from it; base qualities were not supplied. The immunoSEQ Assay, a bias-controlled multiplex PCR, was used to amplify TCRbeta CDR3 regions from genomic DNA. The published analysis was carried out like this. Within the assay, amplification of reference gene primers was used to estimate how many nucleated cells each sample contained. Sequence reads were collapsed and filtered to measure the absolute abundance of every unique TCRbeta CDR3 rearrangement. For each sample, productive Simpson clonality was calculated by taking the square root of Simpson's diversity index across productive rearrangements. Here the immuneACCESS table is served through TCRdb, limited to in-frame sequences with V and J called. Missing clones are a known gap in these copies; in checked studies unresolved V genes cover under half, and the rest lacks a known reason. That table supplies the V and J calls and clone size; D and trimming were determined from the DNA. Counted in this sample were tens of thousands of clones; about 91% of them appeared once. Around 2.3% of the sample comes from the top ten.

Each collaborating institution followed its own protocols to collect whole blood in K2EDTA tubes. Collaborator samples were shipped for TCRbeta analysis as frozen whole blood, isolated PBMCs, or DNA extracted from either sample type. The source is a human donor with active COVID-19. The donor label of this sample is uncertain. The sequencing input was peripheral blood. The chain links TRBV7-2 with TRBJ2-2, with no reliable assignment of the D segment. The nucleotides are TGTGCCAGCAGCCGTCCCGACACCGGGGAGCTGTTTTTT. Its translation is CASSRPDTGELFF.